This TCR beta chain originates from a study of siplizumab effects on memory and regulatory T cells. Study results and limitations: The alloreactive clones that mapped to unstimulated subsets made up only a minor fraction.

Only in-frame clones appear in the TCRdb table, and some are missing; sequencing was by immunoSEQ multiplex PCR. The sample gives over 85,000 clones, 94% of which show up once; roughly 0.29% is in the top ten. Of note for this clone: Antigen: not known.

The length of the CDR3 is 12 residues. Trimming shortened V by 6 bases and J by 4 bases, and 9 bases separated the two germline ends. The germline V gene has CDR1 MNHNY and CDR2 SVGAGI (reference sequence). The rearrangement joins TRBV6-6 to TRBJ1-2, with D uncertain. Sequencing was carried out using non-Treg CD4+ T cells sorted from blood. This receptor was identified in a human donor in good health. CDR3 nucleotide sequence: TGTGCCAGCAGCCAACCGGGCTATGGCTACACCTTC. Its translation is CASSQPGYGYTF.